This T cell receptor beta chain was captured in a study of technical replicates of blood from several donors. Only in-frame clones appear in the TCRdb table, and some are missing; sequencing was by immunoSEQ multiplex PCR. The sample contains about 97,000 clones, around 96% of which appear only once. Trimming left V 5 bases short and J 5 bases short, with 18 bases between. The CDR3 consists of 15 residues. Germline lookup yields CDR1 SGHTA and CDR2 FQGNSA. The TCR comes from a human donor in good health. The V gene is TRBV7-2, the J gene TRBJ1-2, with D possibly being TRBD1 (6 bases). Source material: T cells isolated from PBMCs. This chain's CDR3 is CASSQNRDTLYGYTF. The CDR3 nucleotides are TGTGCCAGCAGCCAAAACCGGGACACACTATATGGCTACACCTTC.